This T cell receptor (beta chain) is from a study of identifying expanded T cells in peripheral blood. Repertoires were generated with immunoSEQ multiplex PCR, while TCRdb's copy carries only in-frame clones and drops some. The sample includes fewer than 85,000 clones, roughly four fifths of them seen just once. Germline lookup yields CDR1 KGHSH and CDR2 LQKENI. V was pared by 4 bases and J by 8 bases, with 8 bases of the junction left unmatched. This CDR3 comprises 15 residues. Study observations and caveats: About 1.3 clones differed between technical replicates, versus about 16 and 19 over time. Across healthy donors, higher total template counts meant significantly greater approximately 2-week count variance.

As concerns this clone: Its antigen is unidentified.

This TCR derives from a person aged 18 to 70 in good health. Material: blood. The chain is built from TRBV18 and TRBJ1-2; 12 nucleotides line up with TRBD1. The CDR3 DNA reads TGTGCCAGCTCACTTCCGGGACAGGGGGCGACCGGCTACACCTTC. Its translation: CASSLPGQGATGYTF. Full variable domain (remainder filled in from reference TRBV18 and TRBJ1-2): NAGVMQNPRHLVRRRGQEARLRCSPMKGHSHVYWYRQLPEEGLKFMVYLQKENIIDESGMPKERFSAEFPKEGPSILRIQQVVRGDSAAYFCASSLPGQGATGYTFGSGTRLTVV.